The sequence of this TCR beta chain was determined in a study of beta chain features in type 1 diabetes. Background on the study: Sorted cells numbering 107,917,701 were examined across all samples.

Findings and caveats of the study: Insertions were fewer and deletions more numerous at VDJ junctions in type 1 diabetes patients. Any PCR bias toward short templates would affect both groups alike. Among patients with Type 1 diabetes, TCRB CDR3s were moderately but significantly shorter in every one of the four CD4+ subsets.

cDNA synthesis used the whole RNA isolate, giving expressed TCRB sequences. Deep immunoSEQ sequencing covered naive, central memory and regulatory T cell samples. Sequencing was performed with immunoSEQ multiplex PCR; in TCRdb, only in-frame clones are kept and a portion is missing. The repertoire holds around 150,000 clones, with about 63% as singletons. Comment on this clone: What it recognizes is unknown.

Germline V gene lookup returns CDR1 MNHNS and CDR2 SASEGT. CDR3 size: 16 residues. The J segment lost 5 bases and the V segment lost 2 bases, leaving 6 bases of the junction unmatched. V and J are TRBV6-1 and TRBJ2-1; TRBD2 aligns across 10 bases. Sequencing input: naive CD4+ T cells from blood. This receptor was obtained from a man aged 25-40 years with type 1 diabetes. CDR3 nucleotide sequence: TGTGCCAGCAGTGAATGGGTAGCGGGGGGCCACAATGAGCAGTTCTTC. It specifies CASSEWVAGGHNEQFF.